Here is one TCR beta chain with its context. The sample belongs to a study of shared clonotypes between healthy human individuals. Several immunoSEQ plates held equal portions of the genomic DNA taken from each subset. Unsorted PBMC DNA was run through sequencing on ten immunoSEQ deep assay plates. The assay was immunoSEQ multiplex PCR, and TCRdb's table has in-frame clones only and misses some. Among about 470,000 clones listed, 70% to 80% were seen once. Sequencing used PBMCs. The clonotype originates from a woman in her thirties or forties in good health. Some clones in this sample may be carry-over from other donors' samples.

The CDR3 loop is CASSSPAMKGRIEAFF. The CDR3 nucleotides read TGTGCCAGCAGCAGCCCCGCTATGAAGGGTCGGATAGAAGCTTTCTTT. The chain combines TRBV21-1 with TRBJ1-1. TRBV21-1 is labeled a pseudogene. CDR3 length: 16 residues.